This T cell receptor beta chain was sequenced for a study of blood T cells in healthy people across ages. Study-wide findings and caveats: Long-lived donors carried more naive CD4+ cells and greater diversity than aged donors. Per-million-T-cell TCR beta diversity fell roughly linearly with age.

With regard to this clonotype: Its cognate antigen is unknown.

Combining a sample-barcoded 5' primer with a J-beta primer mix, a second PCR ran for about 6 to 12 cycles. One entry per CDR3 protein results from TCRdb running MiXCR on the 5' RACE reads. The sample comprises 800,000 to 950,000 distinct CDR3 sequences, about 48% of which are singletons, and around 15% rests with the top ten. The CDR3 is made up of 15 amino acids. The ends were cut back, 2 bases at V and 11 bases at J, with 19 bases in the middle. Germline CDR1 is KGHSH and CDR2 is LQKENI. The sample was blood. The clonotype originates from a man aged 30 to 39 in good health. The rearrangement uses TRBV18 and TRBJ1-5; possible D gene TRBD1, 5 bases. The CDR3, as DNA: TGTGCCAGCTCACCAAGCAGGGACGGCCCCAAAGCCCAGCATTTT. Its translation is CASSPSRDGPKAQHF.